This record concerns one T cell receptor (beta chain) sequence. What it binds is unknown. This specimen comes from a study of T cell responses to AZD1222 COVID-19 vaccine. Clones were read by immunoSEQ multiplex PCR, and TCRdb kept only the in-frame ones, dropping some. The sample records over 150,000 clones, approximately 87% being singletons. Study results and limitations: Repertoire collection took place solely once the T cell response had peaked. Donors were largely white British and mainly female; clonal diversity was possibly underestimated. Among vaccine-associated CD4 TCRs, coverage spanned spike, with dominance at 160-218 and 743-854.

Looked up from germline, CDR1 is SGHRS and CDR2 is YFSETQ. Trimming took off 4 bases at V and 6 bases at J, with 16 bases between the two ends. The CDR3 runs 14 residues. Sequenced here: peripheral blood, sampled 28 days after the second AZD1222 dose. This sequence joins TRBV5-1 and TRBJ1-1, with D perhaps TRBD1 (5 bases). The TCR was taken from an adult who received the AZD1222 COVID-19 vaccine. The CDR3 DNA follows: TGCGCCAGCAGCCCTATCGCAGGGAAGCCTGAAGCTTTCTTT. It encodes CASSPIAGKPEAFF.